There are a few counts of the clone carrying this T cell receptor beta chain. Its antigen is still unknown. The CDR3 has 16 amino acids. V was pared by 3 bases and J by 3 bases, with 8 bases of the junction left unmatched. The V gene's germline CDR1 is PRHDT and CDR2 FYEKMQ (reference sequence). cDNA prepared by RNA extraction and subsequent reverse transcription served as the template for sequencing. Sequencing used immunoSEQ multiplex PCR; TCRdb keeps in-frame clones, though not all of them. The data show 75,000 to 100,000 clones, 40% to 55% seen once. The sample belongs to a study of CD8+ T cells in alopecia areata. On the study more broadly: Treatment ran 6 to 18 months, with 6 months of follow-up afterward.

Study-level points and caveats: Among patients, TCR sharing was less clear than in mice, a difference possibly due in part to HLA diversity in the patient population.

The genes are TRBV13 and TRBJ2-1, with 7 bases matching TRBD1. The source is a human donor with alopecia areata. Sequenced: CD4+ T cells sorted from blood. DNA for the CDR3: TGTGCCAGCAGCTTCTCTGGGACAGTTAGCTACAATGAGCAGTTCTTC. It is translated as CASSFSGTVSYNEQFF. Combining the CDR3 with reference TRBV13 and TRBJ2-1 gives the whole variable domain AAGVIQSPRHLIKEKRETATLKCYPIPRHDTVYWYQQGPGQDPQFLISFYEKMQSDKGSIPDRFSAQQFSDYHSELNMSSLELGDSALYFCASSFSGTVSYNEQFFGPGTRLTVL.